One sample yielded the 28 T cell receptor beta chains listed below, sequenced in a study of blood T cell repertoires in COVID-19. The method was immunoSEQ multiplex PCR; TCRdb's version includes in-frame clones alone and lacks a portion of them. The sample includes fewer than 250,000 clones, approximately 80% of them seen just once. The sample consisted of peripheral blood. These receptors all stem from a man aged 25-45 years with active or convalescent COVID-19.

V and J are TRBV6-5 and TRBJ1-1; D is unclear. This CDR3 comprises 12 residues. V was pared by 5 bases and J by 3 bases, with 7 bases between. CDR1 and CDR2 from the germline V gene are MNHEY and SVGAGI. CDR3 sequence (DNA): TGTGCCAGCAGTCGTACAGACACTGAAGCTTTCTTT. Its translation is CASSRTDTEAFF.

This chain links TRBV27 with TRBJ1-5; maybe TRBD1 (5 bases). CDR1 and CDR2 (germline): MNHEY, SMNVEV (reference sequence). The CDR3 sequence is 14 residues long. V gave up 2 bases and J gave up 8 bases, with 13 bases separating them. CDR3 sequence: CASSLTQGTKPQHF. In nucleotides, the CDR3 is TGTGCCAGCAGTTTAACCCAGGGCACGAAGCCCCAGCATTTT.

This clone came up a few times. This chain joins TRBV10-1 and TRBJ1-1; tentatively, D is TRBD1 (6 bases). V lost 2 bases, J lost 1 base, and 11 bases lay in between. CDR1 is WNHNN and CDR2 is SYGVQD in the germline V gene (reference sequence). The CDR3 has 15 residues. This CDR3 reads CASSERGGSNTEAFF. CDR3 nucleotide sequence: TGCGCCAGCAGTGAGAGGGGGGGCTCGAACACTGAAGCTTTCTTT.

The V call is TRBV6-6, the J call TRBJ1-3, with D perhaps matching TRBD1 (6 bases). The V gene's germline CDR1 is MNHNY and CDR2 SVGAGI (reference sequence). Trimming cost V 6 bases and J 0 bases, with 9 bases left between them. CDR3 length: 14 residues. CDR3 residues: CASSWTASGNTIYF. The CDR3 region has the DNA TGTGCCAGCAGCTGGACAGCCTCTGGAAACACCATATATTTT.

J is TRBJ2-7 and V is TRBV5-4; 8 nucleotides match TRBD1. The J segment lost 4 bases and the V segment lost 1 base, leaving 1 base of the junction unmatched. The V gene's germline CDR1 is SGHNT and CDR2 YYREEE (reference sequence). This CDR3 is 13 amino acids long. CDR3 DNA: TGTGCCAGCAGCTTGAACAGGGGGTACGAGCAGTACTTC. Translating gives CASSLNRGYEQYF. Together with reference TRBV5-4 and TRBJ2-7, the CDR3 gives the full variable domain: ETGVTQSPTHLIKTRGQQVTLRCSSQSGHNTVSWYQQALGQGPQFIFQYYREEENGRGNFPPRFSGLQFPNYSSELNVNALELDDSALYLCASSLNRGYEQYFGPGTRLTVT.

This sequence joins TRBV3-1 (or the pseudogene TRBV3-2) and TRBJ2-1, with 9 bases lining up with TRBD2. V shed 7 bases and J 15 bases; nucleotides not matched to a gene: 13. CDR1 is LGHDT and CDR2 is YNNKEL in the germline V gene (reference sequence). The CDR3 is 13 residues long. This CDR3 is CASTLSGGDSTFF. As DNA, the CDR3 is TGTGCCAGCACCCTTAGCGGGGGTGATTCTACGTTCTTC.

The CDR3 loop reads CASGVKTEAFF. CDR3 DNA: TGTGCCAGCGGAGTAAAAACTGAAGCTTTCTTT. J is TRBJ1-1 and V is TRBV2; D call uncertain. Germline V lookup: CDR1 SNHLY, CDR2 FYNNEI. CDR3 length: 11 amino acids. Trimming stripped 8 bases from V and 5 bases from J, with 9 bases between.

The CDR3 DNA reads as TGTGCCAGCTCACCCCTAGCGGAGGGCGAGCAGTACTTC. Encoded protein: CASSPLAEGEQYF. The J gene is TRBJ2-7, the V gene TRBV18; the match to TRBD2 covers 7 bases. Germline V CDR1 and CDR2: KGHSH, LQKENI. The CDR3 is 13 residues long. Trimming took 3 bases from V and 6 from J; bases not matched to a gene: 5.

The V gene is TRBV5-1, the J gene TRBJ2-5; 10 bases align to TRBD2. V lost 4 bases, J lost 0 bases, and 3 bases stayed unmatched. Germline V CDR1 and CDR2: SGHRS, YFSETQ. CDR3 size: 15 residues. Here the CDR3 reads CASSTLAGNQETQYF. The CDR3 region has the DNA TGCGCCAGCAGCACACTAGCGGGGAACCAAGAGACCCAGTACTTC.

The rearrangement joins TRBV7-8 to TRBJ2-7; D is unclear. The CDR3 sequence is 13 residues long. Germline V CDR1 and CDR2: SGHVS, FQNEAQ. Between the trimmed V and J ends, which lost 2 bases and 3 bases, there was a span of 8 bases. The CDR3: CASSLRQDYEQYF. The CDR3 nucleotides read TGTGCCAGCAGCTTAAGGCAGGACTACGAGCAGTACTTC.

The chain combines TRBV6-1 with TRBJ2-7; D is unresolved. This CDR3 has 16 amino acids. The ends were cut back, 0 bases at V and 0 bases at J, with 12 bases in the middle. Per the germline V gene, CDR1 is MNHNS and CDR2 is SASEGT. The CDR3 sequence is CASSEALTISSYEQYF. CDR3 sequence (DNA): TGTGCCAGCAGTGAAGCGTTAACGATCAGCTCCTACGAGCAGTACTTC.

The chain uses TRBV30 and TRBJ1-4; no reliable D call. The CDR3 has 15 amino acids. Germline CDR1 GTSNPN, CDR2 SVGIG (reference sequence). Trimming stripped 2 bases from V and 0 bases from J, with 10 bases between. DNA of the CDR3: TGTGCCTGGAGTCTCATACGGGCAACTAATGAAAAACTGTTTTTT. This gives the protein CAWSLIRATNEKLFF.

The chain combines TRBV6-2 or TRBV6-3 with TRBJ2-1; no reliable D call. The CDR3 runs 13 residues. Trimming shortened V by 6 bases and J by 3 bases, and 9 bases separated the two germline ends. From germline, CDR1 is MNHEY and CDR2 SVGEGT. The CDR3 DNA is TGTGCCAGCAGCCACGGAGACTACAATGAGCAGTTCTTC. This codes for CASSHGDYNEQFF.

The chain recombines TRBV29-1 with TRBJ2-5; 7 bases agree with TRBD1. This CDR3 has 13 amino acids. Germline V gene data show CDR1 as SQVTM and CDR2 as ANQGSEA. V shed 5 bases and J 2 bases; nucleotides not matched to a gene: 5. Written as DNA, the CDR3 is TGCAGCGTTCCGACAGGGAATCAAGAGACCCAGTACTTC. Translated, it gives CSVPTGNQETQYF.

There are a few counts of this clone. V is TRBV5-6 and J is TRBJ1-1, with D maybe TRBD1 (5 bases). Deletions cut 4 bases from V and 1 base from J, with 14 bases between. CDR3 size: 15 residues. Germline loops: CDR1 SGHDT, CDR2 YYEEEE. CDR3 loop: CASSGDRRRNTEAFF. CDR3 DNA: TGTGCCAGCAGCGGTGACAGACGAAGGAACACTGAAGCTTTCTTT. Based on the CDR3 plus reference TRBV5-6 and TRBJ1-1, the full variable domain is DAGVTQSPTHLIKTRGQQVTLRCSPKSGHDTVSWYQQALGQGPQFIFQYYEEEERQRGNFPDRFSGHQFPNYSSELNVNALLLGDSALYLCASSGDRRRNTEAFFGQGTRLTVV.

CDR3 protein: CASRDSKRPAYTIYF. The CDR3 nucleotides read TGTGCCAGCAGAGACAGTAAGAGGCCAGCCTACACCATATATTTT. This chain joins TRBV7-9 and TRBJ1-3; D is perhaps TRBD1 (5 bases). The length of the CDR3 is 15 residues. The germline gives CDR1 SEHNR, CDR2 FQNEAQ (reference sequence). With 6 bases removed from V and 8 bases from J, the gap between germline ends came to 20 bases. The whole variable domain, remainder taken from reference TRBV7-9 and TRBJ1-3, is DTGVSQNPRHKITKRGQNVTFRCDPISEHNRLYWYRQTLGQGPEFLTYFQNEAQLEKSRLLSDRFSAERPKGSFSTLEIQRTEQGDSAMYLCASRDSKRPAYTIYFGEGSWLTVV.

The chain uses TRBV21-1 and TRBJ1-2; the table names TRBD1, a call not compared with the DNA. TRBV21-1 corresponds to a pseudogene. CDR3 length equals 15 residues. As DNA, the CDR3 is TGTGCCAGCAGCAAAGGTTCAGGGGCTAACTATGGCTACACCTTC. Protein product: CASSKGSGANYGYTF.

The rearrangement uses TRBV11-1 and TRBJ2-5, with a weak D call TRBD2 (7 bases). Between the trimmed V and J ends, which lost 1 base and 5 bases, there was a span of 11 bases. The V gene's germline CDR1 is SGHAT and CDR2 FQDESV (reference sequence). This CDR3 spans 14 amino acids. CDR3 in amino acids: CASSLVGGAETQYF. The DNA of the CDR3 is TGTGCCAGCAGCTTAGTTGGGGGGGCGGAGACCCAGTACTTC.

The V call is TRBV4-1, the J call TRBJ1-5; TRBD1 agrees at 10 bases. CDR1 MGHRA and CDR2 YSYEKL come from the germline V gene. Trimming at V came to 0 bases and at J to 2 bases, leaving 10 bases not matched to a gene. The CDR3 sequence is 19 residues long. The CDR3, as DNA: TGCGCCAGCAGCCAAGAAAAGGGACAGGGGCCGATGGGCAATCAGCCCCAGCATTTT. Protein product: CASSQEKGQGPMGNQPQHF.

Notes on this clone: Other nucleotide sequences in the sample specify the same CDR3. The chain is built from TRBV28 and TRBJ2-1; 11 bases agree with TRBD2. V lost 6 bases to trimming and J lost 3 bases; unmatched junction nucleotides: 4. The germline gives CDR1 MDHEN, CDR2 SYDVKM. The CDR3 consists of 15 residues. DNA for the CDR3: TGTGCCAGCAGCCCTACTAGCGGGGGCTACAATGAGCAGTTCTTC. It encodes CASSPTSGGYNEQFF.

This clone was picked up a small number of times. V is TRBV4-3 and J is TRBJ2-2; perhaps TRBD1 as D (6 bases). CDR3 length: 15 amino acids. V lost 1 base to trimming and J lost 2 bases, with 8 bases between them. Germline V gene sequence: CDR1 LGHNA, CDR2 YSLEER. DNA for the CDR3: TGCGCCAGCAGCCAAGGGACAGTCAACACCGGGGAGCTGTTTTTT. As protein: CASSQGTVNTGELFF.

Here the CDR3 reads CASSQGTSGSTDTQYF. The CDR3 DNA sequence: TGTGCCAGCAGCCAGGGGACTAGCGGATCCACAGATACGCAGTATTTT. The chain employs TRBV7-2 and TRBJ2-3; 11 nucleotides match TRBD2. The CDR3 spans 16 residues. The V and J ends lost 5 bases and 2 bases, in that order; junction bases with no gene match: 6. CDR1 and CDR2 from the germline V gene are SGHTA and FQGNSA.

This clone appeared once. The rearrangement uses TRBV5-3 and TRBJ1-6; 10 nucleotides agree with TRBD1. TRBV5-3 is an open reading frame, and its role is uncertain. The J segment lost 5 bases and the V segment lost 10 bases, leaving 12 bases of the junction unmatched. The CDR3 contains 16 residues. CDR3 bases: TGTGCCGGAACACCCGGGACAGGGGACAATAATTCACCCCTCCACTTT. Translation gives CAGTPGTGDNNSPLHF.

The gene calls are TRBV6-2 or TRBV6-3 and TRBJ2-2; 13 bases line up with TRBD2. The J segment lost 6 bases and the V segment lost 4 bases, leaving 8 bases of the junction unmatched. CDR1 is MNHEY and CDR2 is SVGEGT in the germline V gene. The CDR3 is made up of 17 amino acids. The CDR3 nucleotides are TGTGCCAGCAGTTCTCCGGGACTAGCGGGAATGGCCGGGGAGCTGTTTTTT. It specifies CASSSPGLAGMAGELFF.

The chain carries TRBV29-1 and TRBJ1-1; perhaps TRBD1 as D (6 bases). This CDR3 is 12 amino acids long. CDR1 and CDR2 from the germline V gene are SQVTM and ANQGSEA. The V end lost 6 bases, the J end lost 4 bases, and 12 bases lay between the germline ends. CDR3 region: CSVGQMGTEAFF. CDR3 DNA: TGCAGCGTCGGACAGATGGGCACTGAAGCTTTCTTT.

The rearrangement uses TRBV5-6 and TRBJ1-2; unclear D gene. Trimming shortened V by 2 bases and J by 2 bases, and 16 bases separated the two germline ends. The CDR3 covers 16 residues. Germline CDR1 is SGHDT and CDR2 is YYEEEE. CDR3 region: CASSLESEEMNYGYTF. CDR3 coding DNA: TGTGCCAGCAGCTTAGAATCTGAGGAGATGAACTATGGCTACACCTTC. The whole variable domain, filled in from reference TRBV5-6 and TRBJ1-2, reads DAGVTQSPTHLIKTRGQQVTLRCSPKSGHDTVSWYQQALGQGPQFIFQYYEEEERQRGNFPDRFSGHQFPNYSSELNVNALLLGDSALYLCASSLESEEMNYGYTFGSGTRLTVV.

In this sample, this clone turned up a few times. The chain combines TRBV27 with TRBJ1-3, with TRBD1 matching 9 bases. V lost 6 bases to trimming and J lost 2 bases; unmatched junction nucleotides: 5. The CDR3 length is 15 residues. CDR1 MNHEY and CDR2 SMNVEV come from the germline V gene (reference sequence). CDR3 nucleotides: TGTGCCAGCAGGGGGACAGGGTATCCTGGAAACACCATATATTTT. Translating it yields CASRGTGYPGNTIYF.

The chain uses TRBV27 and TRBJ1-6; the match to TRBD1 covers 10 bases. CDR1 and CDR2 from the germline V gene are MNHEY and SMNVEV (reference sequence). V lost 7 bases, J lost 8 bases, and 8 bases stayed unmatched. The CDR3 is 15 residues long. As DNA, the CDR3 is TGTGCCAGCAAACCCCTGGACAGGGGGGATTCACCCCTCCACTTT. It yields the protein CASKPLDRGDSPLHF.